One sample yielded the 22 T cell receptor beta chains listed below, sequenced in a study of blood T cell repertoires in COVID-19. TCRdb's copy holds only in-frame clones and misses some; the assay was immunoSEQ multiplex PCR. The sample yields around 300,000 clones, approximately 90% seen once. The specimen was PBMCs or T cells enriched from blood (not recorded which). The receptors originated from a woman aged 30 to 39 who had recovered from COVID-19.

J is TRBJ1-6 and V is TRBV6-5; 10 nucleotides agree with TRBD1. Germline V gene data show CDR1 as MNHEY and CDR2 as SVGAGI. After removal of 6 bases from V and 7 bases from J, the junction contained 6 bases not matched to a gene. The length of the CDR3 is 15 residues. In DNA form, the CDR3 reads TGTGCCAGCAGCATGGGACAGGGGTACAATTCACCCCTCCACTTT. Translated, it gives CASSMGQGYNSPLHF.

This chain joins TRBV28 and TRBJ2-3, with D perhaps matching TRBD2 (7 bases). Trimming cost V 6 bases and J 4 bases, with 17 bases left between them. The germline V gene has CDR1 MDHEN and CDR2 SYDVKM. The CDR3 covers 15 residues. The CDR3 is CASSSREGEADTQYF. Here the CDR3 DNA reads TGTGCCAGCAGCTCCAGGGAGGGGGAGGCAGATACGCAGTATTTT.

The CDR3 DNA is TGTGCCAGCAGCCCGAGCGGCGATGAGCAGTTCTTC. Translation: CASSPSGDEQFF. The chain combines TRBV9 with TRBJ2-1; D perhaps matches TRBD2 (5 bases). The CDR3 length is 12 residues. From germline, CDR1 is SGDLS and CDR2 YYNGEE. V lost 4 bases and J lost 8, with 10 bases in between.

The J gene is TRBJ1-1, the V gene TRBV19, with unresolved D. Trimming left V 9 bases short and J 4 bases short, with 21 bases between. The CDR3 consists of 15 residues. CDR1 is LNHDA and CDR2 is SQIVND in the germline V gene (reference sequence). The CDR3 bases are TGTGCCAGCGAAACCGCGAACGGGTTGGGCACTGAAGCTTTCTTT. Residues: CASETANGLGTEAFF.

The J gene is TRBJ2-6, the V gene TRBV5-1; D uncertain. Trimming shortened V by 0 bases and J by 0 bases, and 4 bases separated the two germline ends. The germline CDR1 and CDR2 sequences are SGHRS and YFSETQ. CDR3 size: 15 residues. The DNA for the CDR3 is TGCGCCAGCAGCTTGGGCAGCTCTGGGGCCAACGTCCTGACTTTC. This gives the protein CASSLGSSGANVLTF.

This chain links TRBV4-1 with TRBJ2-2; 8 bases are a match to TRBD2. Trimming at V came to 4 bases and at J to 5 bases, leaving 6 bases not matched to a gene. The V gene's germline CDR1 is MGHRA and CDR2 YSYEKL. The CDR3 spans 15 residues. The CDR3 nucleotides are TGCGCCAGCAGCCTTAGCGGGGCGGATACCGGGGAGCTGTTTTTT. Encoded protein: CASSLSGADTGELFF.

The rearrangement uses TRBV7-2 and TRBJ2-7; perhaps TRBD2 as D (5 bases). CDR3 length: 13 residues. Trimming removed 2 bases from V and 2 bases from J, with 7 bases in between. Germline lookup yields CDR1 SGHTA and CDR2 FQGNSA. CDR3 DNA sequence: TGTGCCAGCAGCTTACCAGCGGCCTACGAGCAGTACTTC. Its protein is CASSLPAAYEQYF.

The rearrangement joins TRBV28 to TRBJ1-4; no clear D gene. Trimming cost V 4 bases and J 4 bases, with 13 bases left between them. Germline CDR1 reads MDHEN; CDR2 reads SYDVKM. The CDR3 loop spans 15 amino acids. CDR3 DNA: TGTGCCAGCAGTTCCCCTGCAGAACATAATGAAAAACTGTTTTTT. Its translation: CASSSPAEHNEKLFF.

The chain combines TRBV10-3 with TRBJ1-2; possible D gene TRBD1, 6 bases. This CDR3 spans 17 amino acids. V dropped 0 bases and J dropped 7 bases, with 21 bases sitting between them. CDR1 ENHRY and CDR2 SYGVKD come from the germline V gene. The CDR3: CAISESIATQGKGGYTF. CDR3 bases: TGTGCCATCAGTGAGTCCATAGCTACTCAGGGGAAGGGTGGCTACACCTTC.

The rearrangement uses TRBV10-1 and TRBJ2-1; TRBD2 might be the D (5 bases). From germline, CDR1 is WNHNN and CDR2 SYGVQD (reference sequence). This CDR3 is built from 14 residues. The V gene lost 2 bases and the J gene lost 8 bases, with 13 bases spanning the gap. The CDR3 DNA follows: TGCGCCAGCAGTGAGCAGCCAGAGGGATATGAGCAGTTCTTC. Amino acids: CASSEQPEGYEQFF.

The chain uses TRBV5-4 and TRBJ1-3; a weak D match, TRBD1 (5 bases). This CDR3 has 16 amino acids. Deletions cut 3 bases from V and 0 bases from J, with 13 bases between. Germline-derived CDR1 and CDR2 are SGHNT and YYREEE (reference sequence). CDR3 DNA sequence: TGTGCCAGCAGCTCGGGGGGACGGAACTCTGGAAACACCATATATTTT. Its protein product is CASSSGGRNSGNTIYF.

CDR3 sequence reads: CASGERPPTDTQYF. In DNA form, the CDR3 reads TGTGCCAGCGGGGAGCGGCCCCCCACAGATACGCAGTATTTT. This chain links TRBV2 with TRBJ2-3, with a tentative D call TRBD2 (5 bases). Germline CDR1 reads SNHLY; CDR2 reads FYNNEI. The CDR3 is 14 residues long. V gave up 8 bases and J gave up 2 bases, with 14 bases separating them.

This chain uses TRBV19 with TRBJ2-2; 7 bases line up with TRBD1. The junction had 4 bases not matched to a gene; V was cut back by 6 bases and J by 0 bases. Germline CDR1 reads LNHDA; CDR2 reads SQIVND (reference sequence). This CDR3 comprises 15 residues. In DNA form, the CDR3 reads TGTGCCAGTAGGGGTGGGACAGCGAACACCGGGGAGCTGTTTTTT. This encodes CASRGGTANTGELFF.

This chain connects TRBV6-5 to TRBJ1-2; a weak D match, TRBD1 (5 bases). Germline lookup yields CDR1 MNHEY and CDR2 SVGAGI. V lost 4 bases to trimming and J lost 4 bases, with 10 bases between them. The CDR3 extends over 13 amino acids. CDR3 coding DNA: TGTGCCAGCAGTTCGGGGGGGGTCTATGGCTACACCTTC. Translating it yields CASSSGGVYGYTF.

V gene TRBV28 combines with J gene TRBJ2-7, with 7 positions matching TRBD2. This CDR3 region has 18 residues. V dropped 4 bases and J dropped 4; count of bases not matched to a gene: 19. Germline CDR1 MDHEN, CDR2 SYDVKM. Here the CDR3 DNA reads TGTGCCAGCAGTTCCCCCGGCAGCGCCGGGGGGTTGGGTTACGAGCAGTACTTC. Residues: CASSSPGSAGGLGYEQYF.

The V gene is TRBV15, the J gene TRBJ2-7; possible D gene TRBD2, 6 bases. The CDR3 is 16 residues long. Trimming removed 1 base at V and 5 bases at J, with 18 bases between. Germline loops: CDR1 LNHNV, CDR2 YYDKDF (reference sequence). The CDR3 protein is CATSRAAAGQQDEQYF. CDR3 nucleotide sequence: TGTGCCACCAGCAGAGCCGCGGCGGGGCAGCAGGACGAGCAGTACTTC. The variable domain in full, completed from reference TRBV15 and TRBJ2-7, reads DAMVIQNPRYQVTQFGKPVTLSCSQTLNHNVMYWYQQKSSQAPKLLFHYYDKDFNNEADTPDNFQSRRPNTSFCFLDIRSPGLGDTAMYLCATSRAAAGQQDEQYFGPGTRLTVT.

The chain is built from TRBV7-9 and TRBJ2-7, with 7 bases aligning to TRBD1. The CDR3 length is 14 residues. The V segment lost 4 bases and the J segment 4 bases; nucleotides outside the gene matches: 7. Germline assignment: CDR1 SEHNR and CDR2 FQNEAQ (reference sequence). The CDR3 nucleotides read TGTGCCAGCAGCTATTCCCAGGGGGAGTACGAGCAGTACTTC. Its protein product is CASSYSQGEYEQYF.

The chain employs TRBV3-1 (or the pseudogene TRBV3-2) and TRBJ2-7; 11 bases align to TRBD1. Per germline, CDR1 LGHDT and CDR2 YNNKEL (reference sequence). The CDR3 is 17 amino acids. The V gene end was trimmed by 1 base and the J gene end by 2 bases; junction bases not matched to a gene: 7. The CDR3 loop reads CASSQGGVGQGAYEQYF. The CDR3 nucleotides read TGTGCCAGCAGCCAAGGGGGAGTGGGACAGGGGGCCTACGAGCAGTACTTC.

J is TRBJ2-1 and V is TRBV10-1; D is possibly TRBD2 (6 bases). The CDR3 sequence is 13 residues long. Deletions cut 8 bases from V and 4 bases from J, with 12 bases between. The V gene's germline CDR1 is WNHNN and CDR2 SYGVQD (reference sequence). The CDR3 reads CASSGTVYNEQFF. The DNA for the CDR3 is TGCGCCAGCTCAGGGACTGTGTACAATGAGCAGTTCTTC.

This sequence joins TRBV29-1 and TRBJ2-5, with TRBD2 as a possible D gene (6 bases). Germline lookup yields CDR1 SQVTM and CDR2 ANQGSEA. V lost 3 bases to trimming and J lost 5 bases, with 10 bases between them. The CDR3 totals 12 residues. CDR3 region: CSVDLGRETQYF. DNA for the CDR3: TGCAGCGTTGATTTGGGGAGGGAGACCCAGTACTTC.

This chain connects TRBV9 to TRBJ2-5; 7 bases line up with TRBD1. The CDR3 covers 14 residues. Germline V gene sequence: CDR1 SGDLS, CDR2 YYNGEE. With V trimmed by 3 bases and J by 2 bases, 4 bases remained unmatched. CDR3 DNA: TGTGCCAGCAGCGATAACAGGGGTCAAGAGACCCAGTACTTC. Amino acid sequence: CASSDNRGQETQYF.

The gene calls are TRBV28 and TRBJ1-5; 9 positions match TRBD1. This CDR3 has 14 residues. Unmatched junction bases numbered 6, after V lost 6 bases and J lost 6 bases. Per the germline V gene, CDR1 is MDHEN and CDR2 is SYDVKM. The CDR3 DNA sequence: TGTGCCAGCAGCGGGACAGGGTACGGTCAGCCCCAGCATTTT. Translated, it gives CASSGTGYGQPQHF.